This T cell receptor (beta chain) came from a study of type 1 regulatory T cells. Study-wide background: T-allo10 is an in vitro-generated, Tr1-enriched CD4 T cell product specific for alloantigen.

The graft donor-derived T-allo10 cells reportedly recognize host alloantigens, are anergic, and suppress alloantigen-specifically. This clonotype was counted many times. Its target is unknown. TCRdb recomputed calls from the reads with MiXCR, one row per CDR3 protein. The data show 5,500 to 7,000 distinct CDR3 sequences, under 35% seen once. Germline V gene sequence: CDR1 MNHEY, CDR2 SVGAGI. V shed 1 base and J shed 3 bases, with 12 bases lying between them. The CDR3 is 15 residues long. The TCR was taken from a human donor in good health. The specimen was cultured T cells, either the whole culture or a sorted T cell fraction (not recorded which). Subset in this sample: Tr1-enriched cell product generated in vitro against host alloantigens. The chain employs TRBV6-5 and TRBJ1-2; tentatively, D is TRBD1 (6 bases). Here the CDR3 reads CASSYWGGQDYGYTF. CDR3 bases: TGTGCCAGCAGTTACTGGGGGGGGCAGGACTATGGCTACACCTTC.